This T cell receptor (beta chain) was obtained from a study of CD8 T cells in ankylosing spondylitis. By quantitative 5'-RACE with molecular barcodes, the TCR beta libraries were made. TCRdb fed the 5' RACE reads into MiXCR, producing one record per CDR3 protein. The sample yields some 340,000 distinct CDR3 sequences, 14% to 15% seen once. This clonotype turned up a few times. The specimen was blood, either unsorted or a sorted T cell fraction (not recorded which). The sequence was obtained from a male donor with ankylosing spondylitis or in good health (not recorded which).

CDR3: CASTGQGVQQYF. In DNA, the CDR3 is TGTGCCAGCACGGGACAGGGAGTGCAGCAGTACTTC. The chain joins TRBV7-9 to TRBJ2-7, with 9 bases aligning to TRBD1. The CDR3 is made up of 12 amino acids. In germline, CDR1 is SEHNR, CDR2 FQNEAQ (reference sequence). V lost 7 bases, J lost 8 bases, and 6 bases stayed unmatched.